Each of the 7 T cell receptor beta chains below was sequenced from the same sample in a study of cytomegalovirus exposure and HLA in healthy donors. In the PCR, 60 Vbeta and 13 Jbeta primers were used. Clones were read by immunoSEQ multiplex PCR, and TCRdb kept only the in-frame ones, dropping some. Among under 200,000 clones listed, roughly two thirds were seen once. Sequencing used PBMCs. All receptors come from a woman between 18 and 29 years old in good health and CMV-seropositive.

This rearrangement joins TRBV5-1 to TRBJ2-7, with D tentatively TRBD1 (6 bases). CDR3 size: 14 residues. V lost 0 bases and J lost 5, with 12 bases in between. Germline V CDR1 and CDR2: SGHRS, YFSETQ. CDR3 DNA sequence: TGCGCCAGCAGCTTGGCACAGGGATCGCACGAGCAGTACTTC. Translated: CASSLAQGSHEQYF.

The chain is built from TRBV7-3 and TRBJ1-1; D is uncertain. The CDR3 has 14 residues. In germline, CDR1 is SGHTA, CDR2 FQGTGA. Trimming took off 6 bases at V and 8 bases at J, with 19 bases between the two ends. The CDR3 loop is CASSPFASSREAFF. The CDR3 DNA follows: TGTGCCAGCAGTCCTTTCGCATCGAGTCGAGAAGCTTTCTTT.

The V gene is TRBV27, the J gene TRBJ2-7; 8 nucleotides line up with TRBD2. The length of the CDR3 is 18 residues. Per germline, CDR1 MNHEY and CDR2 SMNVEV (reference sequence). The J segment lost 4 bases and the V segment lost 5 bases, leaving 19 bases of the junction unmatched. In DNA, the CDR3 is TGTGCCAGCAGTACTTTGGATCCCGGACTAGCAGATCCTTACGAGCAGTACTTC. Protein product: CASSTLDPGLADPYEQYF.

This clone was counted only a few times. This chain uses TRBV4-3 with TRBJ1-1, with D perhaps TRBD1 (5 bases). This CDR3 region has 16 residues. Germline lookup yields CDR1 LGHNA and CDR2 YSLEER. Trimming took 1 base from V and 0 from J, leaving 12 bases between them. The CDR3 coding sequence is TGCGCCAGCAGCCAAGTATACGGGACTATGAACACTGAAGCTTTCTTT. It translates to CASSQVYGTMNTEAFF.

V and J are TRBV5-1 and TRBJ2-7; 10 positions agree with TRBD2. The CDR3 is 17 residues long. V gave up 0 bases and J gave up 2 bases; unmatched junction bases: 8. Germline values: CDR1 SGHRS, CDR2 YFSETQ. Here the CDR3 reads CASSLDPSGSGPYEQYF. The CDR3 nucleotides are TGCGCCAGCAGCTTGGACCCTAGCGGGAGTGGGCCCTACGAGCAGTACTTC.

A word on this clone: Other DNA sequences in this specimen translate into the identical CDR3. This chain uses TRBV4-3 with TRBJ1-4, with a tentative D call TRBD1 (5 bases). This CDR3 has 14 amino acids. Germline values: CDR1 LGHNA, CDR2 YSLEER. Trimming stripped 1 base from V and 5 bases from J, with 8 bases between. CDR3 amino acids: CASSQGQRNEKLFF. The CDR3 nucleotides read TGCGCCAGCAGCCAAGGACAGAGGAATGAAAAACTGTTTTTT.

V usage is TRBV7-6 and J usage is TRBJ2-1; D is perhaps TRBD2 (6 bases). Germline CDR1 is SGHVS and CDR2 is FNYEAQ. The CDR3 has 13 amino acids. V was shortened by 5 bases and J by 7 bases, with 12 bases between the two germline ends. Here the CDR3 reads CASSITSLNEQFF. As DNA, the CDR3 is TGTGCCAGCAGCATTACTAGCCTGAATGAGCAGTTCTTC.